Listed below are T cell receptor beta chains from one sample, sequenced in a study of blood T cell repertoires in COVID-19. Using immunoSEQ multiplex PCR, the repertoire was profiled, and TCRdb retains in-frame clones only, with some absent. This table has about 170,000 clones, 80% to 90% appearing once. Sequenced input: peripheral blood. The source of these receptors is a woman over 75 with acute or convalescent COVID-19. Both conserved end residues are part of each CDR3. The D gene is left open where the match is weak. Rows may omit the clone size; those that give it use once, few, many or a size class.

j_call | v_call | clone_size | d_call | cdr3_aa | cdr3_nt
TRBJ1-5 | TRBV19 | . | TRBD1 | CASSSQGAGQPQHF | TGTGCCAGTAGTTCCCAGGGGGCTGGGCAGCCCCAGCATTTT
TRBJ1-5 | TRBV19 | . | TRBD1 | CASTGTAAEQPQHF | TGTGCCAGTACTGGGACAGCAGCGGAGCAGCCCCAGCATTTT
TRBJ1-2 | TRBV7-2 | . | . | CASSLEGGRNGYTF | TGTGCCAGCAGCTTAGAAGGGGGACGGAATGGCTACACCTTC
TRBJ1-5 | TRBV3-1/TRBV3-2 | . | TRBD1 | CASSLGQGAMQPQHF | TGTGCCAGCAGTCTAGGACAGGGGGCTATGCAGCCCCAGCATTTT
TRBJ1-1 | TRBV7-5 | . | . | CARSPRGGMNTEAFF | TGTGCCAGAAGCCCCCGAGGGGGCATGAACACTGAAGCTTTCTTT
TRBJ1-5 | TRBV28 | . | TRBD1 | CASSWDRGPHSNQPQHF | TGTGCCAGCAGTTGGGACAGGGGCCCCCATAGCAATCAGCCCCAGCATTTT
TRBJ2-7 | TRBV5-1 | . | TRBD1 | CASSLGGTVTYEQYF | TGCGCCAGCAGCTTGGGGGGGACAGTTACCTACGAGCAGTACTTC
TRBJ2-7 | TRBV28 | . | . | CASSHSFSYEQYF | TGTGCCAGCAGTCACAGCTTTTCCTACGAGCAGTACTTC
TRBJ1-2 | TRBV5-6 | . | TRBD1 | CASSRTGRGYTF | TGTGCCAGCAGCAGGACAGGGCGCGGCTACACCTTC
TRBJ2-7 | TRBV11-2 | . | TRBD1 | CASSQDRGQSYEQYF | TGTGCCAGCAGCCAGGACAGGGGGCAGTCCTACGAGCAGTACTTC
TRBJ1-1 | TRBV18 | . | . | CASSPSGTFYTEAFF | TGTGCCAGCTCACCATCTGGGACATTTTACACTGAAGCTTTCTTT
TRBJ1-1 | TRBV11-2 | once | . | CASSLERNTEAFF | TGTGCCAGCAGCTTAGAGCGGAACACTGAAGCTTTCTTT
TRBJ2-2 | TRBV4-3 | . | TRBD2 | CASSTLAGGSLYTGELFF | TGCGCCAGCAGCACCCTAGCGGGGGGGTCGTTGTACACCGGGGAGCTGTTTTTT
TRBJ2-5 | TRBV7-2 | . | . | CASSPRPSQGIGETQYF | TGTGCCAGCAGCCCACGGCCCTCCCAGGGAATAGGGGAGACCCAGTACTTC
TRBJ2-7 | TRBV29-1 | once | . | CSVELGAGEQYF | TGCAGCGTTGAACTGGGGGCAGGCGAGCAGTACTTC
TRBJ2-1 | TRBV19 | once | . | CASSIPRDRNEQFF | TGTGCCAGTAGTATCCCCAGGGATCGGAATGAGCAGTTCTTC
TRBJ2-7 | TRBV7-3 | . | . | CASSLSQGPPYEQYF | TGTGCCAGCAGCTTAAGTCAGGGTCCCCCCTACGAGCAGTACTTC
TRBJ1-2 | TRBV7-2 | . | . | CASSLNSQNGYTF | TGTGCCAGCAGCCTTAACAGCCAAAATGGCTACACCTTC
TRBJ2-2 | TRBV5-1 | . | . | CASSLDRPNTGELFF | TGCGCCAGCAGCTTGGACAGACCGAACACCGGGGAGCTGTTTTTT
TRBJ2-1 | TRBV11-3 | . | TRBD1 | CASSLGARGIGYNEQFF | TGTGCCAGCAGCTTAGGGGCCAGGGGGATTGGGTACAATGAGCAGTTCTTC
TRBJ1-2 | TRBV28 | . | . | CASSLGQSLNYGYTF | TGTGCCAGCAGTTTAGGGCAGTCACTTAACTATGGCTACACCTTC
TRBJ2-3 | TRBV29-1 | . | . | CSADREATDTQYF | TGCAGCGCCGACAGAGAGGCCACAGATACGCAGTATTTT
TRBJ2-3 | TRBV29-1 | . | TRBD2 | CSVGGLARISTDTQYF | TGCAGCGTTGGGGGACTAGCGAGGATAAGCACAGATACGCAGTATTTT
TRBJ1-1 | TRBV12-3/TRBV12-4 | . | . | CASGVGATEAFF | TGTGCCTCGGGGGTAGGGGCGACTGAAGCTTTCTTT